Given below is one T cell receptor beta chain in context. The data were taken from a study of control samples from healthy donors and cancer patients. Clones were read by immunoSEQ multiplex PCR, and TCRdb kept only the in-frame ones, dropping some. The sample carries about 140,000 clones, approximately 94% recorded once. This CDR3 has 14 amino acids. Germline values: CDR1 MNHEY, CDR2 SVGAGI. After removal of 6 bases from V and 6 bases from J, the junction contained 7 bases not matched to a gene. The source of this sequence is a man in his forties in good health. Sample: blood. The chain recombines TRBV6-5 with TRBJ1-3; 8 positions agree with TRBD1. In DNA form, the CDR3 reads TGTGCCAGCAGCGCCGGGACAGGCATAAACACCATATATTTT. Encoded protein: CASSAGTGINTIYF.